This TCR beta chain was captured in a study of T cell responses to AZD1222 COVID-19 vaccine. Study results and limitations: Clonal diversity was possibly underestimated, and white British individuals and females predominated among donors. Close to half of spike-specific TCRs reportedly recognize unmutated variant regions.

The method was immunoSEQ multiplex PCR; TCRdb's version includes in-frame clones alone and lacks a portion of them. The table lists approximately 120,000 clones, over 70% of them singletons. On this clone: Its matching antigen is unknown.

This CDR3 comprises 12 residues. Germline-derived CDR1 and CDR2 are KGHSH and LQKENI. V was trimmed by 0 bases and J by 4 bases, leaving 3 bases between them. The TCR sequence derives from an adult in good health. Material: peripheral blood, obtained on day 0 of AZD1222 vaccination. The gene calls are TRBV18 and TRBJ2-5; D ambiguous. The CDR3 DNA sequence: TGTGCCAGCTCACCACCGGGAGAGACCCAGTACTTC. This encodes CASSPPGETQYF.